A single sample is the source of the 32 T cell receptor beta chains below, sequenced in a study of spatial heterogeneity in lung cancer. Time point denoted: sample taken at primary tumor resection. No antigens are known for them. Findings of the study overall: Mutation tallies in tumors tracked expanded intratumoral alpha and beta TCR counts.

TCRdb reanalysed the 5' RACE reads using MiXCR and keeps one entry per CDR3 protein. The sample consists of about 2,600 distinct CDR3 sequences, just under 7.5% of them appearing once. Sequences were derived from lung tumor tissue, sampled at surgery. These receptors came from a female donor with early-stage non-small cell lung cancer.

The chain links TRBV9 to TRBJ2-5, with 10 bases fitting TRBD2. The V gene's germline CDR1 is SGDLS and CDR2 YYNGEE. V trimming: 0 bases; J trimming: 4 bases; junction bases outside the gene matches: 12. The CDR3 length is 18 residues. DNA for the CDR3: TGTGCCAGCAGCGTAGGGGCTAGCGGGAGTCTAGGAGGAGAGACCCAGTACTTC. The encoded protein is CASSVGASGSLGGETQYF. Using reference TRBV9 and TRBJ2-5 for the parts outside the CDR3, the full variable domain is DSGVTQTPKHLITATGQRVTLRCSPRSGDLSVYWYQQSLDQGLQFLIQYYNGEERAKGNILERFSAQQFPDLHSELNLSSLELGDSALYFCASSVGASGSLGGETQYFGPGTRLLVL.

This clonotype is medium-sized (0.01 to 0.1%) in the sample. This rearrangement joins TRBV7-7 to TRBJ2-2; 12 nucleotides match TRBD2. Germline CDR1 and CDR2: SSHAT and FNYEAQ (reference sequence). With V trimmed by 3 bases and J by 6 bases, 11 bases remained unmatched. The CDR3 has 18 amino acids. The DNA for the CDR3 is TGTGCCAGCAGCTTGAAGAGGACTAGCGGGGTTCTCGCCGGGGAGCTGTTTTTT. This gives the protein CASSLKRTSGVLAGELFF.

This clonotype ranks as medium-sized. The V and J genes are TRBV5-6 and TRBJ1-3, with a possible D match to TRBD1 (5 bases). V dropped 5 bases and J dropped 0 bases, with 12 bases sitting between them. The CDR3 sequence is 15 residues long. The V gene's germline CDR1 is SGHDT and CDR2 YYEEEE. The CDR3 bases are TGTGCCAGCAGTCCCGCGGGGGGCTCTGGAAACACCATATATTTT. Its protein is CASSPAGGSGNTIYF.

The chain recombines TRBV7-3 with TRBJ2-1; TRBD1 matches at 11 bases. This CDR3 comprises 15 residues. Germline values: CDR1 SGHTA, CDR2 FQGTGA. J lost 6 bases, V lost 2 bases, and 3 bases had no gene match. Here the CDR3 DNA reads TGTGCCAGCAGCTTAGGGACAGGGGGAGGCAATGAGCAGTTCTTC. It translates to CASSLGTGGGNEQFF.

This clonotype is termed medium-sized. V usage is TRBV9 and J usage is TRBJ2-7, with 7 nucleotides matching TRBD2. J lost 4 bases, V lost 4 bases, and 11 bases had no gene match. The CDR3 loop spans 15 amino acids. Germline V lookup: CDR1 SGDLS, CDR2 YYNGEE. This CDR3 is CASSPSGGGTYEQYF. CDR3 in DNA: TGTGCCAGCAGCCCAAGCGGCGGGGGAACATACGAGCAGTACTTC.

This clonotype was found many times. The J gene is TRBJ1-6, the V gene TRBV5-4, with TRBD1 as a possible D gene (6 bases). CDR1 SGHNT and CDR2 YYREEE come from the germline V gene (reference sequence). The V end was cut by 3 bases, the J end by 3 bases, with 10 bases between. The CDR3 covers 15 residues. CDR3 loop: CASSSRDNYNSPLHF. The CDR3 DNA reads TGTGCCAGCAGCTCCCGGGACAACTATAATTCACCCCTCCACTTT.

This clonotype is classed as medium-sized. The chain has TRBV19 and TRBJ1-4; 8 nucleotides align to TRBD1. The CDR3 contains 14 residues. CDR1 and CDR2 (germline): LNHDA, SQIVND (reference sequence). J gave up 8 bases and V 6 bases, and 8 bases lay outside the gene matches. CDR3 residues: CASRLTGEKEKLFF. CDR3 nucleotides: TGTGCCAGTAGGCTGACAGGGGAGAAGGAAAAACTGTTTTTT.

Within the sample, this clonotype is medium-sized (0.01 to 0.1%). The CDR3 protein is CSASRARTGGAYEQYF. The CDR3 DNA sequence: TGCAGTGCTAGTCGTGCGCGGACAGGGGGCGCCTACGAGCAGTACTTC. The chain carries TRBV20-1 and TRBJ2-7, with TRBD1 matching 11 bases. The CDR3 is 16 residues long. The V gene end was trimmed by 3 bases and the J gene end by 2 bases; junction bases not matched to a gene: 9. Germline loops: CDR1 DFQATT, CDR2 SNEGSKA (reference sequence).

This clonotype counts as medium-sized. V and J are TRBV10-3 and TRBJ2-5, with 8 bases matching TRBD1. CDR3 length: 14 residues. V lost 5 bases and J lost 5; bases outside the gene matches: 7. CDR1 and CDR2 (germline): ENHRY, SYGVKD. The CDR3 DNA reads as TGTGCCATCAGTCCAGGACAGGGTAGCGAGACCCAGTACTTC. This sequence encodes CAISPGQGSETQYF.

This clonotype is medium-sized within its sample. The V and J genes are TRBV5-1 and TRBJ2-1, with 12 nucleotides matching TRBD2. The J segment lost 6 bases and the V segment lost 4 bases, leaving 5 bases of the junction unmatched. Germline CDR1 and CDR2: SGHRS and YFSETQ. This CDR3 is built from 15 residues. The CDR3 coding sequence is TGCGCCAGCAGCGCAGAACTAGCGGGGGGCAATGAGCAGTTCTTC. This gives the protein CASSAELAGGNEQFF.

This clonotype is termed medium-sized. The CDR3 loop reads CASSLAPSRTDTQYF. CDR3 DNA: TGTGCCAGCAGCTTAGCCCCTAGCCGCACAGATACGCAGTATTTT. This sequence joins TRBV11-1 and TRBJ2-3, with TRBD2 as a possible D gene (5 bases). Germline V gene lookup returns CDR1 SGHAT and CDR2 FQDESV (reference sequence). This CDR3 contains 15 residues. Trimming cost V 0 bases and J 1 base, with 8 bases left between them.

This clonotype is deemed medium-sized. The chain uses TRBV30 and TRBJ1-5; 8 bases align to TRBD1. Unmatched junction bases numbered 7, after V lost 1 base and J lost 2 bases. The CDR3 totals 16 residues. CDR1 is GTSNPN, CDR2 SVGIG, per germline (reference sequence). CDR3 sequence: CAWSADRGGGNQPQHF. In nucleotides, the CDR3 is TGTGCCTGGAGTGCTGACAGGGGAGGTGGCAATCAGCCCCAGCATTTT.

This clonotype is medium-sized. The chain recombines TRBV20-1 with TRBJ1-5; D unresolved. Germline V gene data show CDR1 as DFQATT and CDR2 as SNEGSKA (reference sequence). V was cut by 0 bases and J by 0 bases, with 6 bases left in between. There are 14 residues in the CDR3. CDR3 amino acids: CSARETDSNQPQHF. The CDR3 DNA is TGCAGTGCTAGAGAAACAGATAGCAATCAGCCCCAGCATTTT.

This chain joins TRBV7-2 and TRBJ2-7; tentatively, D is TRBD1 (5 bases). The CDR3 extends over 14 amino acids. V was trimmed by 1 base and J by 6 bases, leaving 13 bases between them. Germline V lookup: CDR1 SGHTA, CDR2 FQGNSA. CDR3 residues: CASSLDPGFGEQYF. The CDR3 nucleotides read TGTGCCAGCAGCTTAGATCCAGGGTTTGGCGAGCAGTACTTC.

By share, this clonotype counts as medium-sized. The chain combines TRBV5-1 with TRBJ2-5, with TRBD2 matching 8 bases. The CDR3 covers 17 residues. The ends lost 5 bases at V and 1 base at J; junction bases unmatched: 13. Germline CDR1 reads SGHRS; CDR2 reads YFSETQ. CDR3 region: CASSSKAGANLQETQYF. Written as DNA, the CDR3 is TGCGCCAGCAGTTCTAAAGCGGGGGCGAACCTCCAAGAGACCCAGTACTTC.

This clonotype ranks as medium-sized. This chain joins TRBV7-3 and TRBJ2-1; 7 bases are a match to TRBD2. The CDR3 totals 13 residues. J was trimmed by 7 bases and V by 3 bases; bases with no gene match: 3. In germline, CDR1 is SGHTA, CDR2 FQGTGA. The CDR3 sequence: CASSFAGGNEQFF. In nucleotides, the CDR3 is TGTGCCAGCAGCTTCGCCGGGGGGAATGAGCAGTTCTTC.

This clonotype came up a few times. A much larger clone sits a single nucleotide away, making a read error possible. The chain uses TRBV5-1 and TRBJ2-7; the D gene is possibly TRBD2 (5 bases). The length of the CDR3 is 13 residues. Trimming took 0 bases from V and 5 from J, leaving 9 bases between them. CDR1 and CDR2 (germline): SGHRS, YFSETQ. CDR3 in DNA: TGCGCCAGCAGCTTGGTCGGGGAAGACGAGCAGTACTTC. Amino acids: CASSLVGEDEQYF. Full variable domain (missing parts from reference TRBV5-1 and TRBJ2-7): KAGVTQTPRYLIKTRGQQVTLSCSPISGHRSVSWYQQTPGQGLQFLFEYFSETQRNKGNFPGRFSGRQFSNSRSEMNVSTLELGDSALYLCASSLVGEDEQYFGPGTRLTVT.

By share, this clonotype counts as medium-sized. The chain recombines TRBV7-2 with TRBJ1-1, with D perhaps matching TRBD1 (6 bases). Between the trimmed V and J ends, which lost 5 bases and 2 bases, there was a span of 15 bases. This CDR3 spans 15 amino acids. Germline CDR1 SGHTA, CDR2 FQGNSA. The CDR3 DNA is TGTGCCAGCAGCCCTGGGGCAGGGGTTAACACTGAAGCTTTCTTT. Translated, it gives CASSPGAGVNTEAFF.

This clonotype is medium-sized by share. Here the CDR3 DNA reads TGTGCCAGCAGCTTTAGCGGGGGCCGGCCCACAGATACGCAGTATTTT. Its translation is CASSFSGGRPTDTQYF. V is TRBV11-1 and J is TRBJ2-3; 9 nucleotides line up with TRBD2. Per the germline V gene, CDR1 is SGHAT and CDR2 is FQDESV (reference sequence). The CDR3 spans 16 residues. The J segment lost 2 bases and the V segment lost 3 bases, leaving 6 bases of the junction unmatched.

In the case of this clonotype: A read error is possible here, since a much larger clone lies one base away. V usage is TRBV29-1 and J usage is TRBJ2-1; maybe TRBD2 (6 bases). Trimming shortened V by 6 bases and J by 6 bases, and 15 bases separated the two germline ends. The CDR3 is made up of 13 amino acids. The germline gives CDR1 SQVTM, CDR2 ANQGSEA. The CDR3: CSVLGGWGNEQFF. The CDR3, as DNA: TGCAGCGTGCTCGGGGGATGGGGCAATGAGCAGTTCTTC.

This clonotype is labeled medium-sized. The CDR3 DNA is TGTGCCAGCTCACCCGTTCCCGCCGGGGCGTATAGCAATCAGCCCCAGCATTTT. It specifies CASSPVPAGAYSNQPQHF. The V gene is TRBV18, the J gene TRBJ1-5; possible D gene TRBD1, 5 bases. The length of the CDR3 is 18 residues. V lost 3 bases, J lost 0 bases, and 18 bases lay in between. Germline CDR1 reads KGHSH; CDR2 reads LQKENI.

CDR3 in DNA: TGTGCCAGCTATACCGGGGAGCTGTTTTTT. Translation gives CASYTGELFF. This chain joins TRBV7-9 and TRBJ2-2; D unresolved. The V and J ends lost 8 bases and 5 bases respectively, with 3 bases between them. The CDR3 extends over 10 amino acids. CDR1 SEHNR and CDR2 FQNEAQ come from the germline V gene (reference sequence).

In its sample, this clonotype is medium-sized (0.01 to 0.1%). The chain recombines TRBV30 with TRBJ1-6; TRBD1 is a possible D gene (5 bases). The V end lost 2 bases, the J end lost 15 bases, and 17 bases lay between the germline ends. This CDR3 spans 13 amino acids. Germline V gives CDR1 GTSNPN, CDR2 SVGIG (reference sequence). CDR3 DNA: TGTGCCTGGAGTCTGGGGACCCTTGGAGTCCTCCACTTT. Its protein product is CAWSLGTLGVLHF.

By share, this clonotype ranks as medium-sized. V is TRBV5-6 and J is TRBJ2-7; D is tentatively TRBD1 or TRBD2 (5 bases each). The CDR3 totals 15 residues. The germline gives CDR1 SGHDT, CDR2 YYEEEE. The V and J ends lost 4 bases and 6 bases respectively, with 20 bases between them. The CDR3 nucleotides read TGTGCCAGCAGCCCGACGGGGCCAGGTCCTGGCGAGCAGTACTTC. This encodes CASSPTGPGPGEQYF.

V and J are TRBV11-3 and TRBJ2-1; 7 bases fit TRBD1. The V gene's germline CDR1 is SGHNT and CDR2 YENEEA. This CDR3 comprises 16 residues. The J segment lost 6 bases and the V segment lost 5 bases, leaving 13 bases of the junction unmatched. This CDR3 is CASSTRDSAQGNEQFF. The CDR3 nucleotides are TGTGCCAGCAGCACCCGGGACAGCGCCCAAGGCAATGAGCAGTTCTTC.

Judged by abundance, this clonotype is medium-sized. The rearrangement links TRBV29-1 to TRBJ2-3; D may be TRBD1 or TRBD2 (6 bases each). Trimming took 2 bases from V and 0 from J, leaving 9 bases between them. CDR1 and CDR2 (germline): SQVTM, ANQGSEA. This CDR3 contains 14 residues. The CDR3 is CSVERGDSTDTQYF. The CDR3 bases are TGCAGCGTTGAAAGGGGGGACAGCACAGATACGCAGTATTTT.

By frequency in the sample, this clonotype is medium-sized. The CDR3 protein is CASSQGQAGYGYTF. In nucleotides, the CDR3 is TGCGCCAGCAGCCAAGGACAGGCCGGCTATGGCTACACCTTC. This chain connects TRBV4-3 to TRBJ1-2, with D possibly being TRBD1 (6 bases). Germline assignment: CDR1 LGHNA and CDR2 YSLEER. The V and J ends lost 1 base and 4 bases respectively, with 10 bases between them. The CDR3 has 14 residues.

This clonotype counts as medium-sized. The rearrangement joins TRBV5-1 to TRBJ1-5; D gene unclear. Trimming left V 4 bases short and J 0 bases short, with 8 bases between. The CDR3 extends over 14 amino acids. CDR1 is SGHRS, CDR2 YFSETQ, per germline. The CDR3 DNA is TGCGCCAGCAGCCCCGAGGGTAGCAATCAGCCCCAGCATTTT. Translation gives CASSPEGSNQPQHF.

By its share, this clonotype is medium-sized. The chain joins TRBV20-1 to TRBJ2-3; 12 bases align to TRBD2. Germline assignment: CDR1 DFQATT and CDR2 SNEGSKA (reference sequence). This CDR3 spans 17 amino acids. Trimming took 2 bases from V and 3 from J; bases not matched to a gene: 9. The CDR3 spells CSARTILGLAGTDTQYF. The CDR3 region has the DNA TGCAGTGCTAGAACAATCCTCGGACTAGCGGGGACAGATACGCAGTATTTT.

This clonotype counts as medium-sized. This chain links TRBV7-3 with TRBJ1-6; 7 bases map to TRBD1. With 5 bases clipped from V and 7 bases from J, the junction kept 2 bases outside the gene matches. Germline V gene sequence: CDR1 SGHTA, CDR2 FQGTGA. There are 13 residues in the CDR3. The CDR3 bases are TGTGCCAGCAGCCCAGGGGGGAATTCACCCCTCCACTTT. It codes for CASSPGGNSPLHF. The variable domain in full, with the rest retrieved from reference TRBV7-3 and TRBJ1-6, is GAGVSQTPSNKVTEKGKYVELRCDPISGHTALYWYRQSLGQGPEFLIYFQGTGAADDSGLPNDRFFAVRPEGSVSTLKIQRTERGDSAVYLCASSPGGNSPLHFGNGTRLTVT.

By frequency in the sample, this clonotype is medium-sized. This chain connects TRBV4-1 to TRBJ2-7; a weak D match, TRBD1 (6 bases). Looked up from germline, CDR1 is MGHRA and CDR2 is YSYEKL. The V end lost 2 bases, the J end lost 6 bases, and 11 bases lay between the germline ends. The CDR3 consists of 13 residues. The CDR3 DNA follows: TGCGCCAGCAGCCAACCGGGGACAACCGAGCAGTACTTC. This codes for CASSQPGTTEQYF.

This clonotype has ten or more counts. The junction shows a germline mismatch at one end, possibly a read error. This chain links TRBV12-3 or TRBV12-4 with TRBJ1-5; unclear D gene. The CDR3 has 14 amino acids. CDR3 coding DNA: TGTGCCATCAGTTTGGAGGGTGGCAATCAGCCCCAGCATTTT. Its protein product is CAISLEGGNQPQHF.